These 5 T cell receptor beta chains came from one sample sequenced in a study of OX40 agonist ivuxolimab in advanced cancers. This table comes from immunoSEQ multiplex PCR, and its TCRdb copy is limited to in-frame clones, with some not included. Counted here are some 60,000 clones, around 93% occurring once; the ten biggest clones make up approximately 11%. The sample consisted of CD4+ or CD8+ T cells sorted from blood, taken in a trial of the OX40 agonist ivuxolimab. The receptors stem from an adult with an advanced solid tumor such as melanoma, head and neck, liver or kidney cancer.

The chain carries TRBV7-9 and TRBJ1-1; 7 bases match TRBD1. Germline CDR1 SEHNR, CDR2 FQNEAQ (reference sequence). The CDR3 sequence is 17 residues long. V was clipped by 4 bases and J by 0 bases; unmatched bases: 11. The CDR3 DNA reads TGTGCCAGCAGCTGGGGACAGTACCTAAAAGTGAACACTGAAGCTTTCTTT. It is translated as CASSWGQYLKVNTEAFF.

The V and J genes are TRBV4-2 and TRBJ1-1; D is unresolved. The CDR3 has 13 residues. Trimming shortened V by 2 bases and J by 5 bases, and 9 bases separated the two germline ends. CDR1 and CDR2 (germline): LGHNA, YNFKEQ. The CDR3 sequence: CASSQKSVTEAFF. CDR3 coding DNA: TGTGCCAGCAGCCAAAAAAGTGTAACTGAAGCTTTCTTT.

The rearrangement uses TRBV2 and TRBJ2-7; D gene unclear. There are 16 residues in the CDR3. Germline lookup yields CDR1 SNHLY and CDR2 FYNNEI. V lost 3 bases and J lost 3, with 18 bases in between. The chain's CDR3 is CASSEPRFSEDYEQYF. The CDR3 DNA sequence: TGTGCCAGCAGTGAGCCCAGGTTTTCGGAAGACTACGAGCAGTACTTC.

V usage is TRBV7-2 and J usage is TRBJ1-5; D unclear. V lost 2 bases and J lost 3, with 8 bases in between. The CDR3 length is 14 residues. Germline V lookup: CDR1 SGHTA, CDR2 FQGNSA. The DNA for the CDR3 is TGTGCCAGCAGCTTAATGAGTACCAATCAGCCCCAGCATTTT. It translates to CASSLMSTNQPQHF. Combining the CDR3 with reference TRBV7-2 and TRBJ1-5 gives the whole variable domain GAGVSQSPSNKVTEKGKDVELRCDPISGHTALYWYRQSLGQGLEFLIYFQGNSAPDKSGLPSDRFSAERTGGSVSTLTIQRTQQEDSAVYLCASSLMSTNQPQHFGDGTRLSIL.

The chain carries TRBV2 and TRBJ1-5, with 10 nucleotides matching TRBD1. The CDR3 is 15 amino acids. Germline V CDR1 and CDR2: SNHLY, FYNNEI. V was clipped by 7 bases and J by 6 bases; unmatched bases: 9. CDR3 bases: TGTGCCAGCACCTGGACAGGGGGAAGGGGTCAGCCCCAGCATTTT. It is translated as CASTWTGGRGQPQHF.